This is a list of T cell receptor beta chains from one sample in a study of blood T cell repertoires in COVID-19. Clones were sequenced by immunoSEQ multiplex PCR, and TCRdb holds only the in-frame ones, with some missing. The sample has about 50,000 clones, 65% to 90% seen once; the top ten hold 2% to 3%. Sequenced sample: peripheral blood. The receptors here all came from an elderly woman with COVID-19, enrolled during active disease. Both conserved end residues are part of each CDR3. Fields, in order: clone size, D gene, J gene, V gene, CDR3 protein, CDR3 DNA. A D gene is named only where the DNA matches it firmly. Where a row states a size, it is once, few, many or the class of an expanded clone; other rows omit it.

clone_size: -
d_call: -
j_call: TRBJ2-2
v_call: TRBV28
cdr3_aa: CASSRGGNTGELFF
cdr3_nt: TGTGCCAGCAGTAGGGGGGGAAACACCGGGGAGCTGTTTTTT

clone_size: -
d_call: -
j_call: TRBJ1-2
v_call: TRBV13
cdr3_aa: CASSERGRVVYGYTF
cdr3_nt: TGTGCCAGCAGCGAAAGGGGCAGGGTAGTCTATGGCTACACCTTC

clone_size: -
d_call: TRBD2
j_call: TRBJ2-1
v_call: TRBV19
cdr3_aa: CASSPRGLAGAYNEQFF
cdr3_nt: TGTGCCAGTAGTCCCCGGGGACTAGCGGGGGCTTACAATGAGCAGTTCTTC

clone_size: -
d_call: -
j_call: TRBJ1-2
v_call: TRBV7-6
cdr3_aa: CASSLLFRGGNYGYTF
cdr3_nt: TGTGCCAGCAGCTTGCTTTTCAGGGGAGGGAACTATGGCTACACCTTC

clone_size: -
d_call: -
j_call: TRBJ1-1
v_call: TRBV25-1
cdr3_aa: CASREQGRGNTEAFF
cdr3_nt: TGTGCCAGCAGAGAGCAGGGGAGAGGAAACACTGAAGCTTTCTTT

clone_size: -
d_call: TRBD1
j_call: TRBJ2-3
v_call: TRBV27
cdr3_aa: CASSPGTGATRTDTQYF
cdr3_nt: TGTGCCAGCAGTCCAGGGACAGGGGCGACCCGCACAGATACGCAGTATTTT

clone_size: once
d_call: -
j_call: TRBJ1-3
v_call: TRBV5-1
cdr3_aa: CASSPTAYSRNTIYF
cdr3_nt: TGCGCCAGCAGTCCGACAGCTTACTCTAGAAACACCATATATTTT

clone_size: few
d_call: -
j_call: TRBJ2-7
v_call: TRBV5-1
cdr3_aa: CASSLSQGTSRLYEQYF
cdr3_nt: TGCGCCAGCAGCCTCAGCCAAGGAACTAGCCGACTGTACGAGCAGTACTTC

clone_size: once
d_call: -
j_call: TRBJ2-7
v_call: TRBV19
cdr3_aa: CASSIPGVPYEQYF
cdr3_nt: TGTGCCAGTAGTATACCAGGGGTCCCCTACGAGCAGTACTTC

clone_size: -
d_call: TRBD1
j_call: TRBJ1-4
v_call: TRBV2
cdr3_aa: CASIRQGRGEKLFF
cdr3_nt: TGTGCCAGCATTAGACAGGGAAGAGGGGAAAAACTGTTTTTT

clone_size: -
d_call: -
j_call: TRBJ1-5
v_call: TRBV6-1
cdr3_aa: CASSELTGLSNQPQHF
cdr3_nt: TGTGCCAGCAGTGAATTGACAGGTCTTAGCAATCAGCCCCAGCATTTT

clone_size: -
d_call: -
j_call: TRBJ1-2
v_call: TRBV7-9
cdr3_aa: CASSLSENYGYTF
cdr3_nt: TGTGCCAGCAGCTTGAGCGAGAACTATGGCTACACCTTC

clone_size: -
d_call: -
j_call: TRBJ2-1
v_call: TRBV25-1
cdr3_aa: CASSGEVSSYNEQFF
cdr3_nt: TGTGCCAGCAGTGGGGAGGTATCCTCCTACAATGAGCAGTTCTTC

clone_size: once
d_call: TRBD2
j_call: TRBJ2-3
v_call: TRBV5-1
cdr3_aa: CASSLAAGGSTDTQYF
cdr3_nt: TGCGCCAGCAGCTTGGCGGCGGGAGGGAGCACAGATACGCAGTATTTT

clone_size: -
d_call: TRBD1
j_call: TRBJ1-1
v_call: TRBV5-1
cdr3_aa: CASSLRTGGASFF
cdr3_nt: TGCGCCAGCAGCTTACGGACAGGGGGCGCGTCTTTCTTT

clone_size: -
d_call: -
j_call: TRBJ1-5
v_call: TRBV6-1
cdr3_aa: CASSARVSARSNQPQHF
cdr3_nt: TGTGCCAGCAGTGCCAGGGTTTCAGCTCGTAGCAATCAGCCCCAGCATTTT

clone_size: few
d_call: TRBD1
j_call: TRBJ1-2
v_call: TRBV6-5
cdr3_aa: CASSYTGQGSGYTF
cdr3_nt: TGTGCCAGCAGTTACACGGGACAGGGGAGTGGCTACACCTTC

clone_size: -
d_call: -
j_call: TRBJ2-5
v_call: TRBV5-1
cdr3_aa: CASSLGGRAEGQETQYF
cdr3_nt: TGCGCCAGCAGCTTGGGGGGCCGGGCGGAGGGCCAAGAGACCCAGTACTTC

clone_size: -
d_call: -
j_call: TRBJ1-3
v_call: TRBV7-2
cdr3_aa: CASSLREAAGNTIYF
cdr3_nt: TGTGCCAGCAGCTTACGGGAAGCTGCTGGAAACACCATATATTTT

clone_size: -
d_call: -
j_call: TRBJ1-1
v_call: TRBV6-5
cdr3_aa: CASRGLGNEAFF
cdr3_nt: TGTGCCAGCAGGGGACTGGGGAACGAAGCTTTCTTT

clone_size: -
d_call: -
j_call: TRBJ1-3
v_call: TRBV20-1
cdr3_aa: CSASLLNTIYF
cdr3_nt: TGCAGTGCTAGTCTGTTAAACACCATATATTTT

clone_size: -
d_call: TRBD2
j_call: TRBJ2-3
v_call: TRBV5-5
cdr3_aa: CASSLPAGVTDTQYF
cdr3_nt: TGTGCCAGCAGCTTGCCAGCGGGGGTCACAGATACGCAGTATTTT

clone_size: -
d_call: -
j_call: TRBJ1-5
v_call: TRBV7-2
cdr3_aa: CASSPRGNQPQHF
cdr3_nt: TGTGCCAGCAGCCCACGGGGCAATCAGCCCCAGCATTTT

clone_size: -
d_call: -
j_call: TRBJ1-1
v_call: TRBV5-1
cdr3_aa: CASSLGTAKNTEAFF
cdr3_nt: TGCGCCAGCAGCTTGGGGACAGCCAAGAACACTGAAGCTTTCTTT

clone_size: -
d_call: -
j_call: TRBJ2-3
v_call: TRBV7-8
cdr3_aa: CASSPISFGGRAGTDTQYF
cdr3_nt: TGTGCCAGCAGCCCAATCAGTTTCGGGGGGCGCGCCGGCACAGATACGCAGTATTTT

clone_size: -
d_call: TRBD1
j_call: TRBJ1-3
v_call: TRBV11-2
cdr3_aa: CASSFHRGLSGNTIYF
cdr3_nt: TGTGCCAGCAGCTTCCACAGGGGCCTCTCTGGAAACACCATATATTTT

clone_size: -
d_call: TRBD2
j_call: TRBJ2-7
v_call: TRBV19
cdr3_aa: CASSITASGASYEQYF
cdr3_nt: TGTGCCAGTAGTATCACCGCTAGCGGGGCCTCCTACGAGCAGTACTTC

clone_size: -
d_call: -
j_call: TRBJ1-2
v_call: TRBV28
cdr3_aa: CASARREGTNYGYTF
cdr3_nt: TGTGCCAGCGCTAGGAGGGAAGGGACTAACTATGGCTACACCTTC

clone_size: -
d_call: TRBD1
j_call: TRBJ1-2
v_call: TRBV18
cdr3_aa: CASSPQGQGGVYGYTF
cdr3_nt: TGTGCCAGCTCACCCCAAGGACAGGGAGGAGTCTATGGCTACACCTTC

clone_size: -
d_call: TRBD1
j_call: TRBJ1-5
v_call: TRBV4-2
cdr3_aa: CASSQGRGFNQPQHF
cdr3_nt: TGTGCCAGCAGCCAAGGCAGGGGGTTCAATCAGCCCCAGCATTTT

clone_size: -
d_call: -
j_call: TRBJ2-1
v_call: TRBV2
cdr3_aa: CASSEEQGPYNEQFF
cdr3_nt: TGTGCCAGCAGTGAGGAACAGGGTCCCTACAATGAGCAGTTCTTC

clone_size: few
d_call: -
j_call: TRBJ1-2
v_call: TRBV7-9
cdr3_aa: CASSLALVQDFYGYTF
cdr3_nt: TGTGCCAGCAGCTTAGCCCTAGTGCAGGACTTCTATGGCTACACCTTC

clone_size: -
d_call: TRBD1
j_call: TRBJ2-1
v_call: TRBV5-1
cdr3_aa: CASSLWTGVNNEQFF
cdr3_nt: TGCGCCAGCAGCCTATGGACAGGGGTAAACAATGAGCAGTTCTTC

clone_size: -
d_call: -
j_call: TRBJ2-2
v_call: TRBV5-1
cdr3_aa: CASSSNSLNTGELFF
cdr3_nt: TGCGCCAGCAGCAGCAACAGCCTAAACACCGGGGAGCTGTTTTTT

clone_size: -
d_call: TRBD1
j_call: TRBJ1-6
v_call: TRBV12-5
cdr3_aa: CASGLVTGDYNSPLHF
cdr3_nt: TGTGCTAGTGGTTTGGTTACAGGGGACTATAATTCACCCCTCCACTTT

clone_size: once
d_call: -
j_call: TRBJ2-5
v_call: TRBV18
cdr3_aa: CASSPQSRPGETQYF
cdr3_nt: TGTGCCAGCTCACCACAGAGCCGCCCCGGGGAGACCCAGTACTTC

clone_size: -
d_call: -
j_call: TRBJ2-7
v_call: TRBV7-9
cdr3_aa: CASSRALLFSYEQYF
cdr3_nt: TGTGCCAGCAGCCGCGCACTTCTCTTCTCCTACGAGCAGTACTTC

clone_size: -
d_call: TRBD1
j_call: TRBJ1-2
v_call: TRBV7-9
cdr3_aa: CASSLGQRSVYGYTF
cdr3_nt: TGTGCCAGCAGCTTGGGACAGCGTTCTGTCTATGGCTACACCTTC

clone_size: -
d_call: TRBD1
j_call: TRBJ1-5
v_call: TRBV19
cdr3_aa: CARRTGYSNQPQHF
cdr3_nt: TGTGCCAGGAGGACAGGTTATAGCAATCAGCCCCAGCATTTT

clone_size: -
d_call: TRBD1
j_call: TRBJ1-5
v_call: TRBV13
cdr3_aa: CASSPHGTGGNSNQPQHF
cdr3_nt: TGTGCCAGCAGCCCCCATGGGACAGGGGGAAATAGCAATCAGCCCCAGCATTTT

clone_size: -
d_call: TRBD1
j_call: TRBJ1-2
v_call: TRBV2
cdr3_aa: CASRRDRGNYGYTF
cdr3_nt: TGTGCCAGCAGAAGGGACAGGGGTAACTATGGCTACACCTTC

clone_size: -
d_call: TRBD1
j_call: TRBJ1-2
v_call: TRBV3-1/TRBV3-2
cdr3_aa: CASSQEYRGDNYGYTF
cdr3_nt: TGTGCCAGCAGCCAAGAATACAGGGGCGATAACTATGGCTACACCTTC

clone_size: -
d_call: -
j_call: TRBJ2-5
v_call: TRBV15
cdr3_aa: CATSRAGRGETQYF
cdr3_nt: TGTGCCACCAGCAGAGCGGGGAGAGGGGAGACCCAGTACTTC

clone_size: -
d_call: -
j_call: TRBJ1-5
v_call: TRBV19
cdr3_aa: CASIQGSRSNQPQHF
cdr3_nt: TGTGCCAGTATTCAGGGGAGTAGGAGCAATCAGCCCCAGCATTTT

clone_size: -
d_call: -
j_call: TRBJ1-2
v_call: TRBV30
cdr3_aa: CAWNRGGYGYTF
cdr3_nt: TGTGCCTGGAATAGGGGGGGGTATGGCTACACCTTC

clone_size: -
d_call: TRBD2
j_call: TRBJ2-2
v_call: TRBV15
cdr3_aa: CATEGGPMGGELFF
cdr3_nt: TGTGCCACCGAGGGAGGGCCTATGGGAGGGGAGCTGTTTTTT

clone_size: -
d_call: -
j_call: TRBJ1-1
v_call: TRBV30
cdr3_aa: CAWSGGFEAFF
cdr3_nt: TGTGCCTGGAGTGGAGGATTTGAAGCTTTCTTT

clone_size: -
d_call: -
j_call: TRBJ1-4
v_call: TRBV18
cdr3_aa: CASSSSRNEKLFF
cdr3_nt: TGTGCCAGCTCAAGTTCCAGGAATGAAAAACTGTTTTTT